The present TCR beta chain was sequenced within a study of early T cells in non-severe SARS-CoV-2 infection. TCRdb re-called the 5' RACE reads with MiXCR, one entry per CDR3 protein. Of about 59,000 distinct CDR3 sequences in the sample, approximately 13% were seen once. Trimming cost V 3 bases and J 4 bases, with 15 bases left between them. CDR1 PRHDT and CDR2 FYEKMQ come from the germline V gene (reference sequence). The CDR3 sequence is 16 residues long. This clonotype was seen a handful of times. This sequence was found in an adult who was a healthcare worker with PCR-confirmed SARS-CoV-2 infection or an uninfected control (not recorded which). The chain uses TRBV13 and TRBJ2-2; possible D gene TRBD1, 6 bases. Sequenced sample: whole blood. The CDR3 sequence is CASSLAGDVGTGELFF. CDR3 bases: TGTGCCAGCAGCTTGGCAGGGGATGTGGGCACCGGGGAGCTGTTTTTT.